The 15 T cell receptor beta chains in this list originate from one sample, sequenced in a study of control samples from healthy donors and cancer patients. The repertoire was sequenced with immunoSEQ multiplex PCR; TCRdb's copy has only in-frame clones and lacks some. The repertoire holds approximately 100,000 clones, with more than 90% as singletons. Sequencing used blood. Receptor source: a human donor in good health. The donor label of this sample is uncertain.

This clone was recorded a few times. The chain links TRBV7-2 to TRBJ1-6; D is ambiguous. The V gene lost 3 bases and the J gene lost 7 bases, with 10 bases spanning the gap. The length of the CDR3 is 14 residues. The germline gives CDR1 SGHTA, CDR2 FQGNSA. This CDR3 is CASSFSGENSPLHF. The CDR3 DNA sequence: TGTGCCAGCAGCTTTTCAGGAGAGAATTCACCCCTCCACTTT.

The chain uses TRBV10-3 and TRBJ1-3; D perhaps matches TRBD1 (5 bases). Trimming cost V 6 bases and J 1 base, with 16 bases left between them. The CDR3 sequence is 16 residues long. Germline lookup yields CDR1 ENHRY and CDR2 SYGVKD. CDR3 loop: CAIRETGTPSGNTIYF. The CDR3, as DNA: TGTGCCATCAGGGAAACAGGAACTCCATCTGGAAACACCATATATTTT.

V and J are TRBV10-1 and TRBJ1-6; maybe TRBD1 (6 bases). CDR1 is WNHNN, CDR2 SYGVQD, per germline (reference sequence). This CDR3 is 13 amino acids long. Trimming cost V 6 bases and J 7 bases, with 10 bases left between them. This CDR3 reads CASRQGMNSPLHF. CDR3 DNA sequence: TGCGCCAGCAGACAGGGTATGAATTCACCCCTCCACTTT.

The chain is built from TRBV29-1 and TRBJ2-1; 10 bases align to TRBD1. This CDR3 comprises 13 residues. Germline loops: CDR1 SQVTM, CDR2 ANQGSEA. The V and J ends lost 6 bases and 9 bases, in that order; junction bases with no gene match: 8. The CDR3 DNA reads as TGCAGCGTACGACAGGGGGCTCGATCTGAGCAGTTCTTC. Its protein is CSVRQGARSEQFF.

The rearrangement uses TRBV6-5 and TRBJ1-2, with 8 nucleotides matching TRBD1. V trimming: 5 bases; J trimming: 5 bases; junction bases outside the gene matches: 10. This CDR3 has 15 amino acids. Germline V gene data show CDR1 as MNHEY and CDR2 as SVGAGI. The CDR3 spells CASSPPGGVLYGYTF. CDR3 in DNA: TGTGCCAGCAGTCCTCCAGGGGGCGTCCTATATGGCTACACCTTC.

This rearrangement joins TRBV5-1 to TRBJ1-5, with D tentatively TRBD1 (6 bases). The V gene's germline CDR1 is SGHRS and CDR2 YFSETQ. There are 16 residues in the CDR3. The ends were cut back, 0 bases at V and 3 bases at J, with 13 bases in the middle. CDR3 loop: CASSLEPGATNQPQHF. CDR3 DNA sequence: TGCGCCAGCAGCTTGGAGCCAGGGGCCACCAATCAGCCCCAGCATTTT.

CDR3 region: CASSPTGGTEAFF. CDR3 DNA: TGTGCCAGCTCACCCACAGGCGGGACTGAAGCTTTCTTT. The rearrangement uses TRBV18 and TRBJ1-1; D perhaps matches TRBD1 (5 bases). Germline V gives CDR1 KGHSH, CDR2 LQKENI. V lost 3 bases, J lost 5 bases, and 10 bases lay in between. The CDR3 consists of 13 residues.

The chain carries TRBV27 and TRBJ1-5; D gene uncertain. Germline CDR1 and CDR2: MNHEY and SMNVEV (reference sequence). The CDR3 sequence is 17 residues long. Trimming stripped 2 bases from V and 1 base from J, with 15 bases between. The CDR3 DNA reads as TGTGCCAGCAGTTTAGCCCCCGCCCTGGGCAGCAATCAGCCCCAGCATTTT. It yields the protein CASSLAPALGSNQPQHF.

This chain connects TRBV3-1 (or the pseudogene TRBV3-2) to TRBJ1-2; 7 positions match TRBD1. With 4 bases clipped from V and 7 bases from J, the junction kept 6 bases outside the gene matches. CDR1 and CDR2 (germline): LGHDT, YNNKEL (reference sequence). CDR3 size: 13 residues. For the CDR3, the DNA is TGTGCCAGCAGCCTAGAAGCAGGGGGTGGCTACACCTTC. Its translation is CASSLEAGGGYTF.

This chain connects TRBV11-3 to TRBJ2-5; 12 nucleotides align to TRBD2. Unmatched junction bases numbered 8, after V lost 4 bases and J lost 2 bases. The CDR3 spans 17 residues. Germline assignment: CDR1 SGHNT and CDR2 YENEEA. CDR3 residues: CASSSASTSGGQETQYF. Here the CDR3 DNA reads TGTGCCAGCAGCTCCGCATCGACTAGCGGGGGACAAGAGACCCAGTACTTC.

The V gene is TRBV4-1, the J gene TRBJ1-1; perhaps TRBD1 as D (5 bases). This CDR3 comprises 15 residues. Per the germline V gene, CDR1 is MGHRA and CDR2 is YSYEKL. Trimming took 4 bases from V and 0 from J, leaving 12 bases between them. For the CDR3, the DNA is TGCGCCAGCAGCCCCTCGGGACCCATGAACACTGAAGCTTTCTTT. It yields the protein CASSPSGPMNTEAFF.

The rearrangement links TRBV5-8 to TRBJ2-2, with TRBD1 matching 7 bases. The CDR3 totals 15 residues. The V and J ends lost 2 bases and 1 base, in that order; junction bases with no gene match: 2. The germline CDR1 and CDR2 sequences are SGHTS and YDEGEE. The CDR3 region is CASSLGTVNTGELFF. CDR3 bases: TGTGCCAGCAGCTTAGGGACAGTGAACACCGGGGAGCTGTTTTTT.

The rearrangement joins TRBV5-1 to TRBJ2-7; D gene unclear. The germline CDR1 and CDR2 sequences are SGHRS and YFSETQ. The CDR3 totals 14 residues. Trimming removed 1 base at V and 6 bases at J, with 14 bases between. In DNA form, the CDR3 reads TGCGCCAGCAGCTTGTACGGGCAAGGTGTCGAGCAGTACTTC. It specifies CASSLYGQGVEQYF.

The CDR3 coding sequence is TGTGCCACCAGCAGGGACCGACAAGATACGCAGTATTTT. Its translation: CATSRDRQDTQYF. V usage is TRBV15 and J usage is TRBJ2-3, with D unresolved. The CDR3 runs to 13 residues. Trimming took off 3 bases at V and 5 bases at J, with 9 bases between the two ends. Looked up from germline, CDR1 is LNHNV and CDR2 is YYDKDF (reference sequence).

The chain combines TRBV7-7 with TRBJ1-1; a weak D match, TRBD1 (6 bases). The CDR3 length is 15 residues. The V end was cut by 5 bases, the J end by 4 bases, with 17 bases between. The germline CDR1 and CDR2 sequences are SSHAT and FNYEAQ (reference sequence). In DNA, the CDR3 is TGTGCCAGCAGCCCGCTCACAGGGAAGGGCACTGAAGCTTTCTTT. This sequence encodes CASSPLTGKGTEAFF.